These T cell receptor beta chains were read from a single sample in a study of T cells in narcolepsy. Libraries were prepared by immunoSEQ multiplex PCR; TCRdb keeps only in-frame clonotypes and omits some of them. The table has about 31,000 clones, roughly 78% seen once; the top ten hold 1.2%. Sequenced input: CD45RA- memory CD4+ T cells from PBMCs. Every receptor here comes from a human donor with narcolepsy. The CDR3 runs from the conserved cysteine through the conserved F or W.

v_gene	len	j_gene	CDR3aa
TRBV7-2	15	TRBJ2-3	CASRDGLRSTDTQYF
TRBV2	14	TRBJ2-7	CASSRERGAYEQYF
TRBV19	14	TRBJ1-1	CASRTPGTGTEAFF
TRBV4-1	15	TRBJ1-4	CASSHPGTGGQKLFF
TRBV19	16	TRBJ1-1	CASSRQGVLADTEAFF
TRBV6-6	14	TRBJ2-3	CASRPLAATDTQYF
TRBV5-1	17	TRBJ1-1	CASSLSRRGSKNTEAFF
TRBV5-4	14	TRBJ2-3	CASSGGSRTDTQYF
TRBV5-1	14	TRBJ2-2	CASAGLLATGELFF
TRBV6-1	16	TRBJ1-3	CASSEAGGFRRNTIYF
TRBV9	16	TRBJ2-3	CASSLRTSGGDGTQYF
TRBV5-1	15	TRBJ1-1	CASSLGTTLNTEAFF
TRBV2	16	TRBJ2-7	CASSFPKDQISYEQYF
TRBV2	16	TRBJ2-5	CASSEEAGRLQETQYF
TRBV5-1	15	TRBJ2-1	CASSLGLAAPFEQFF
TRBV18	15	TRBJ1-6	CASSTGQLYNSPLHF
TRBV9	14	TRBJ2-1	CASSVGVNHNEQFF
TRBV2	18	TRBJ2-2	CASSVAPGQGANTGELFF
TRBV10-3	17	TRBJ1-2	CAISEEVRGRGDYGYTF
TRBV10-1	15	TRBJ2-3	CASSQDSLGIDTQYF
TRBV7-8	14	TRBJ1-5	CASSVDRVDQPQHF
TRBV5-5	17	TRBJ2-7	CASSLSRPGTAFYEQYF
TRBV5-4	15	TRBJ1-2	CASSLGTSSNYGYTF
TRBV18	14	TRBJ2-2	CASSSVQGPGELFF
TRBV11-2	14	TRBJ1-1	CASRRGQGGTEAFF
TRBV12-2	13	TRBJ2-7	CASRSLGGYEQYF
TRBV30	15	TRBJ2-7	CAWSLRGSGLYEQYF
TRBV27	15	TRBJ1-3	CASSSSGRTGNTIYF
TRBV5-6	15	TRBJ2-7	CASSGRTGKGYEQYF
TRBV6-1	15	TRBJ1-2	CASSEGRGKDYGYTF
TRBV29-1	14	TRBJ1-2	CSVEVTGRYYGYTF
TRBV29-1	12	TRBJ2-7	CSVRTGPYEQYF